The TCR beta chain described here comes from a study of cytomegalovirus exposure and HLA in healthy donors. Whole-study findings and limits: Several of the most significant clusters appeared linked to common viral pathogens, based on a later analysis.

In the PCR, 60 Vbeta and 13 Jbeta primers were used. Assay: immunoSEQ multiplex PCR; the TCRdb copy retains only in-frame clones and omits some. The table lists approximately 150,000 clones, almost 80% of them singletons. Turning to this clone: Its specificity is not known.

This TCR derives from a man aged 18-30 years in good health and CMV-seropositive. The sample consisted of PBMCs.

CDR3 bases: TGCGCCAGCAGCCAGATTCCAGGGAACTACGAGCAGTACTTC. The encoded protein is CASSQIPGNYEQYF. The chain is built from TRBV4-1 and TRBJ2-7; a weak D match, TRBD1 (5 bases). V was trimmed by 3 bases and J by 3 bases, leaving 12 bases between them. The CDR3 length is 14 residues. Germline V gene lookup returns CDR1 MGHRA and CDR2 YSYEKL.